Listed here are 21 T cell receptor beta chains from one sample, sequenced in a study of T cells in Graves' hyperthyroidism and ophthalmopathy (dated by TCRdb to between 2018 and 2020). Library prep was done by multiplex PCR. For sequencing, an Illumina HiSeq 2000 was employed. Amplification of TCR beta CDR3 regions was carried out from RNA transcripts. For the first round of RT-PCR on the TCR CDR3, the HTBI primer set was used together with the Qiagen OneStep RT-PCR kit. TCRdb took the public reads, trimmed them with fastp at Q25, ran MiXCR for clone calling and kept in-frame beta chains. Every distinct CDR3 protein forms one entry, paired with its most common genes and DNA. In all, the sample holds around 340,000 distinct CDR3 sequences, and 15% to 20% of those were seen once. Roughly a sixth of the sample is taken by the ten largest. Sample: blood. The receptors were gathered from a woman aged 40 to 50 with Graves' ophthalmopathy.

The chain is built from TRBV19 and TRBJ2-2, with 8 nucleotides matching TRBD1. With V trimmed by 6 bases and J by 1 base, 4 bases remained unmatched. Per the germline V gene, CDR1 is LNHDA and CDR2 is SQIVND (reference sequence). This CDR3 region has 15 residues. The CDR3 DNA follows: TGTGCCAGTAGATTAGACAGGGGGAACACCGGGGAGCTGTTTTTT. As protein: CASRLDRGNTGELFF.

The table lists this clonotype with many counts. V is TRBV24-1 and J is TRBJ1-1, with D uncertain. The germline V and J ends were trimmed by 3 bases and 8 bases, with 6 bases remaining between them. The CDR3 has 11 amino acids. Germline V gene lookup returns CDR1 KGHDR and CDR2 SFDVKD. The CDR3 sequence: CATSDAGEAFF. CDR3 in DNA: TGTGCCACCAGTGATGCCGGGGAAGCTTTCTTT.

This clonotype showed up many times. The rearrangement links TRBV6-5 to TRBJ2-7; D gene unclear. The CDR3 runs to 12 residues. Germline V gene data show CDR1 as MNHEY and CDR2 as SVGAGI. V gave up 2 bases and J gave up 4 bases, with 6 bases separating them. The CDR3 DNA reads as TGTGCCAGCAGTTACGACGTGTACGAGCAGTACTTC. This translates into CASSYDVYEQYF.

This clonotype appeared many times. DNA of the CDR3: TGTGCCTGGAGTGAATACGGACAGGGCCGAGGTGGCGAGCAGTACTTC. This sequence encodes CAWSEYGQGRGGEQYF. V and J are TRBV30 and TRBJ2-7; 8 nucleotides agree with TRBD1. This CDR3 has 16 residues. Germline V CDR1 and CDR2: GTSNPN, SVGIG (reference sequence). The J segment lost 6 bases and the V segment lost 1 base, leaving 14 bases of the junction unmatched.

In this sample, this clonotype turned up a few times. The CDR3 nucleotides read TGTGCCAGCAGCTTAACGACAAGCTATGGCTACACCTTC. Encoded protein: CASSLTTSYGYTF. V gene TRBV7-9 combines with J gene TRBJ1-2; D is unclear. CDR1 is SEHNR and CDR2 is FQNEAQ in the germline V gene (reference sequence). The CDR3 is 13 residues long. Trimming stripped 2 bases from V and 4 bases from J, with 8 bases between.

This sequence joins TRBV6-1 and TRBJ2-5; D unclear. The V end was cut by 6 bases, the J end by 4 bases, with 21 bases between. This CDR3 is 16 amino acids long. Germline V gives CDR1 MNHNS, CDR2 SASEGT. This chain's CDR3 is CASRKYPFRTGETQYF. CDR3 nucleotides: TGTGCCAGCAGAAAATATCCATTTCGGACGGGAGAGACCCAGTACTTC.

In this sample, this clonotype turned up many times. V is TRBV20-1 and J is TRBJ1-1; tentatively, D is TRBD1 (5 bases). This CDR3 region has 15 residues. Germline CDR1 is DFQATT and CDR2 is SNEGSKA (reference sequence). V was shortened by 0 bases and J by 1 base, with 12 bases between the two germline ends. The CDR3 DNA is TGCAGTGCTAGAGATGGGAGGGGCACGAACACTGAAGCTTTCTTT. It encodes CSARDGRGTNTEAFF.

This clonotype has ten or more counts. A much larger clonotype is one base distant, so this may be a read error. J is TRBJ2-7 and V is TRBV2; D ambiguous. Germline V gives CDR1 SNHLY, CDR2 FYNNEI. The CDR3 totals 11 residues. The V gene lost 2 bases and the J gene lost 3 bases, with 2 bases spanning the gap. The CDR3 DNA follows: TGTGCCAGCAGTGAAATCTACGAGCAGTACTTC. Encoded protein: CASSEIYEQYF. The variable domain in full, completed from reference TRBV2 and TRBJ2-7, reads EPEVTQTPSHQVTQMGQEVILRCVPISNHLYFYWYRQILGQKVEFLVSFYNNEISEKSEIFDDQFSVERPDGSNFTLKIRSTKLEDSAMYFCASSEIYEQYFGPGTRLTVT.

This clonotype was observed many times. The V gene is TRBV5-1, the J gene TRBJ2-2; TRBD2 aligns across 8 bases. Germline loops: CDR1 SGHRS, CDR2 YFSETQ. The V segment lost 5 bases and the J segment 4 bases; nucleotides outside the gene matches: 7. The CDR3 runs 15 residues. The CDR3 DNA is TGCGCCAGCAGGGGGATTAGCGGGGTCACCGGGGAGCTGTTTTTT. Translated, it gives CASRGISGVTGELFF. The full variable domain, in which reference TRBV5-1 and TRBJ2-2 provide the parts outside the CDR3, is KAGVTQTPRYLIKTRGQQVTLSCSPISGHRSVSWYQQTPGQGLQFLFEYFSETQRNKGNFPGRFSGRQFSNSRSEMNVSTLELGDSALYLCASRGISGVTGELFFGEGSRLTVL.

The chain carries TRBV6-2 or TRBV6-3 and TRBJ2-5, with TRBD2 as a possible D gene (5 bases). This CDR3 spans 15 amino acids. The ends were cut back, 5 bases at V and 3 bases at J, with 16 bases in the middle. Germline V lookup: CDR1 MNHEY, CDR2 SVGEGT. The CDR3 nucleotides read TGTGCCAGCAGTGGACTTTCCCTACTCGAAGAGACCCAGTACTTC. Amino acids: CASSGLSLLEETQYF.

This clonotype was recorded many times. The chain is built from TRBV2 and TRBJ2-1; the D gene is possibly TRBD2 (5 bases). From germline, CDR1 is SNHLY and CDR2 FYNNEI. The CDR3 runs 18 residues. The V end lost 6 bases, the J end lost 0 bases, and 21 bases lay between the germline ends. The CDR3 reads CASSSFVAGVSSYNEQFF. In DNA form, the CDR3 reads TGTGCCAGCAGCTCCTTTGTGGCGGGCGTGAGCTCCTACAATGAGCAGTTCTTC.

This clonotype was seen ten or more times. The chain joins TRBV27 to TRBJ1-2, with D possibly being TRBD1 (5 bases). V was clipped by 8 bases and J by 2 bases, with 9 bases between them. Per the germline V gene, CDR1 is MNHEY and CDR2 is SMNVEV (reference sequence). This CDR3 region has 12 residues. This CDR3 reads CASSDTNYGYTF. The CDR3 nucleotides read TGTGCCAGCTCGGACACCAACTATGGCTACACCTTC.

Remarks on this clonotype: A much larger clone differs by one base, so this may be a read error. This chain links TRBV30 with TRBJ1-6; unclear D gene. CDR1 GTSNPN and CDR2 SVGIG come from the germline V gene (reference sequence). CDR3 length: 12 amino acids. For the CDR3, the DNA is TGTGCCTGGGAACAGAACGATTCACCCCCCCACTTT. This encodes CAWEQNDSPPHF.

This clonotype was seen repeatedly, ten times or more. The chain joins TRBV11-2 to TRBJ2-4, with no clear D. The V gene's germline CDR1 is SGHAT and CDR2 FQNNGV. The CDR3 runs to 12 residues. V dropped 1 base and J dropped 5 bases, with 3 bases sitting between them. The CDR3 nucleotides are TGTGCCAGCAGCTTAGCAGAAAACATTCAGTACTTC. It yields the protein CASSLAENIQYF.

The chain is built from TRBV25-1 and TRBJ2-5; possibly TRBD2 for D (6 bases). The CDR3 runs 15 residues. V lost 3 bases and J 5 bases, leaving 16 bases between the germline ends. Germline values: CDR1 MGHDK, CDR2 SYGVNS. The CDR3 DNA reads as TGTGCCAGCAGTGACACAGCGGCAGGGAGGGAGACCCAGTACTTC. It codes for CASSDTAAGRETQYF.

This clonotype was counted ten times or more. The chain couples TRBV27 to TRBJ2-7, with D tentatively TRBD2 (5 bases). The CDR3 runs 15 residues. Germline lookup yields CDR1 MNHEY and CDR2 SMNVEV (reference sequence). The germline V and J ends were trimmed by 4 bases and 7 bases, with 20 bases remaining between them. CDR3 DNA sequence: TGTGCCAGCAGTTCCCCTAGCAGAGGACCGGGTGAGCAGTACTTC. Translated, it gives CASSSPSRGPGEQYF.

The sample holds one count of this clonotype. Given a much more abundant clone one base away, this may be a read error. The rearrangement joins TRBV28 to TRBJ2-7, with 9 bases fitting TRBD1. The CDR3 contains 17 residues. Per germline, CDR1 MDHEN and CDR2 SYDVKM. The CDR3 loop reads CSSSYFPDRGNTYEQYF. In DNA form, the CDR3 reads TGTTCCAGCAGTTACTTCCCCGACAGGGGGAATACCTACGAGCAGTACTTC.

This rearrangement joins TRBV6-5 to TRBJ2-2, with D perhaps TRBD1 or TRBD2 (6 bases each). The CDR3 runs to 16 residues. Germline V gene lookup returns CDR1 MNHEY and CDR2 SVGAGI. The V and J ends lost 1 base and 4 bases respectively, with 13 bases between them. The chain's CDR3 is CASSYWGALGTGELFF. CDR3 sequence (DNA): TGTGCCAGCAGTTACTGGGGGGCGCTTGGCACCGGGGAGCTGTTTTTT.

This clonotype has at least ten counts. The chain links TRBV4-1 to TRBJ1-2; 7 bases match TRBD1. V was clipped by 1 base and J by 3 bases; unmatched bases: 2. CDR1 is MGHRA, CDR2 YSYEKL, per germline. This CDR3 spans 14 amino acids. The CDR3 loop reads CASSQVDRHYGYTF. For the CDR3, the DNA is TGCGCCAGCAGCCAAGTGGACAGGCACTATGGCTACACCTTC.

This clonotype was recorded many times. A read error may produce the germline difference seen at one junction end. The chain couples TRBV5-5 to TRBJ2-7, with D unclear. The germline CDR1 and CDR2 sequences are SGHKS and YYEKEE (reference sequence). The CDR3 spans 13 residues. The CDR3 loop reads CASRLVPSYEQYF. Here the CDR3 DNA reads TGTGCCAGCAGGTTGGTCCCTTCCTACGAGCAGTACTTC.

This clonotype was seen repeatedly, ten times or more. V and J are TRBV11-2 and TRBJ2-7; D is ambiguous. Deletions cut 3 bases from V and 3 bases from J, with 12 bases between. Germline values: CDR1 SGHAT, CDR2 FQNNGV. This CDR3 contains 14 residues. The CDR3, as DNA: TGTGCCAGCAGCTTTGGTAGTGGCTACTACGAGCAGTACTTC. Its translation: CASSFGSGYYEQYF. The full variable domain, with the rest looked up from reference TRBV11-2 and TRBJ2-7, is EAGVAQSPRYKIIEKRQSVAFWCNPISGHATLYWYQQILGQGPKLLIQFQNNGVVDDSQLPKDRFSAERLKGVDSTLKIQPAKLEDSAVYLCASSFGSGYYEQYFGPGTRLTVT.